These 6 T cell receptor beta chains were sequenced from one sample in a study of T cells in Graves' hyperthyroidism and ophthalmopathy. RNA transcripts gave rise to amplified TCR beta CDR3 regions. HTBI primers were the set used in a first-round RT-PCR of the TCR CDR3. TCRdb fed the multiplex PCR reads into MiXCR, producing one record per CDR3 protein. Of a few hundred thousand distinct CDR3 sequences listed, over 20% are singletons. The sample comprised blood. These receptors were obtained from a woman aged 45-65 years with Graves' hyperthyroidism.

This clonotype was detected ten times or more. This chain uses TRBV27 with TRBJ2-5; D tentatively reads TRBD1 or TRBD2 (6 bases each). V was shortened by 8 bases and J by 4 bases, with 17 bases between the two germline ends. The CDR3 runs to 14 residues. Germline CDR1 is MNHEY and CDR2 is SMNVEV (reference sequence). The CDR3 spells CASGRTAGGETQYF. CDR3 DNA: TGTGCCAGCGGCCGGACAGCCGGGGGAGAGACCCAGTACTTC.

The rearrangement links TRBV5-6 to TRBJ1-2, with 7 bases identical to TRBD1. With 3 bases clipped from V and 2 bases from J, the junction kept 4 bases outside the gene matches. This CDR3 has 14 amino acids. Germline CDR1 reads SGHDT; CDR2 reads YYEEEE. The CDR3 nucleotides are TGTGCCAGCAGCTGGACAGGAGGAAACTATGGCTACACCTTC. Protein sequence: CASSWTGGNYGYTF.

This clonotype has ten or more counts. The V gene is TRBV11-2, the J gene TRBJ2-1; D is possibly TRBD1 (5 bases). CDR3 length equals 14 residues. V shed 5 bases and J shed 6 bases, with 14 bases lying between them. CDR1 is SGHAT and CDR2 is FQNNGV in the germline V gene. The CDR3 DNA is TGTGCCAGCAGCCACGTAGGGGCATTCAATGAGCAGTTCTTC. Its protein product is CASSHVGAFNEQFF. Full variable domain (rest looked up from reference TRBV11-2 and TRBJ2-1): EAGVAQSPRYKIIEKRQSVAFWCNPISGHATLYWYQQILGQGPKLLIQFQNNGVVDDSQLPKDRFSAERLKGVDSTLKIQPAKLEDSAVYLCASSHVGAFNEQFFGPGTRLTVL.

This clonotype came up many times. The rearrangement joins TRBV7-2 to TRBJ1-2, with 7 bases lining up with TRBD1. In germline, CDR1 is SGHTA, CDR2 FQGNSA. The CDR3 runs to 13 residues. The V gene end was trimmed by 5 bases and the J gene end by 8 bases; junction bases not matched to a gene: 8. The CDR3 coding sequence is TGTGCCAGCAGCACCGACAGGGTCCACGGCTACACCTTC. Its protein is CASSTDRVHGYTF.

This clonotype was recorded many times. The chain carries TRBV11-3 and TRBJ2-1, with 10 bases identical to TRBD2. Germline V gene data show CDR1 as SGHNT and CDR2 as YENEEA. Trimming took 4 bases from V and 2 from J; bases not matched to a gene: 11. CDR3 length: 18 amino acids. CDR3: CASSSDVAGGTPYNEQFF. The CDR3 DNA is TGTGCCAGCAGCTCTGATGTAGCGGGGGGAACCCCCTACAATGAGCAGTTCTTC.

At least ten counts were recorded for this clonotype. This chain joins TRBV6-1 and TRBJ1-1, with TRBD1 identical over 9 bases. The germline gives CDR1 MNHNS, CDR2 SASEGT. This CDR3 is built from 13 residues. V was clipped by 7 bases and J by 4 bases; unmatched bases: 4. This chain's CDR3 is CASKPTGGTEAFF. DNA for the CDR3: TGTGCCAGCAAACCGACAGGGGGCACTGAAGCTTTCTTT.